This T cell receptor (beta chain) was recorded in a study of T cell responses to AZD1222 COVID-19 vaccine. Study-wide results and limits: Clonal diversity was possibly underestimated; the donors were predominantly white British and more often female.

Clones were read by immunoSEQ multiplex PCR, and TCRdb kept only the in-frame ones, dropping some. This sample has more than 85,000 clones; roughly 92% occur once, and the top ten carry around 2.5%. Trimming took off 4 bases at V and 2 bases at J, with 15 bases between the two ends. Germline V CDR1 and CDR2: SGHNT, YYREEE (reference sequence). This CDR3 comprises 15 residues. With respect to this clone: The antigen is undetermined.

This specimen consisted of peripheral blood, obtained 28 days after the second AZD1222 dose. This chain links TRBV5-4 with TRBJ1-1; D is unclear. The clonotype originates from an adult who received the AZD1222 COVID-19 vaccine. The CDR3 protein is CASSRTGISNTEAFF. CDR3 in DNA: TGTGCCAGCAGCCGAACCGGGATTTCAAACACTGAAGCTTTCTTT. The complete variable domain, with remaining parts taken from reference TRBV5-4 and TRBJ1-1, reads ETGVTQSPTHLIKTRGQQVTLRCSSQSGHNTVSWYQQALGQGPQFIFQYYREEENGRGNFPPRFSGLQFPNYSSELNVNALELDDSALYLCASSRTGISNTEAFFGQGTRLTVV.